This T cell receptor beta chain comes out of a study of CD8 T cells in ankylosing spondylitis. Overall study results and limits: Those disease-linked clones were CD8+; they were also relatively rare in peripheral blood. Certain motif variants had earlier appeared in reactive arthritis synovial fluid and blood. Researchers reportedly found disease-linked clones significantly enriched in matched ankylosing spondylitis synovial fluid.

This clonotype was found many times. The antigen remains unidentified. Unmatched junction bases numbered 9, after V lost 6 bases and J lost 7 bases. The CDR3 length is 16 residues. The TCR beta libraries were generated through quantitative 5'-RACE incorporating molecular barcodes. TCRdb redid the calling of the 5' RACE reads with MiXCR, one entry per CDR3 protein. In the table there are 200,000 to 250,000 distinct CDR3 sequences, roughly 10% of which are singletons. The chain links TRBV12-3 or TRBV12-4 to TRBJ2-2, with TRBD1 matching over 12 bases. The sequence was collected from a male donor with ankylosing spondylitis or in good health (not recorded which). The sample was blood, either unsorted or a sorted T cell fraction (not recorded which). The CDR3: CASSYSGQGAIGELFF. The CDR3 bases are TGTGCCAGCAGCTACTCGGGACAGGGGGCTATCGGGGAGCTGTTTTTT.